Each of the 30 T cell receptor beta chains below was sequenced from the same sample in a study of cytomegalovirus exposure and HLA in healthy donors. Sequencing used immunoSEQ multiplex PCR; TCRdb keeps in-frame clones, though not all of them. The table lists 90,000 to 140,000 clones, more than 85% of them singletons. The sample consisted of PBMCs. These receptors were obtained from a woman between 18 and 29 years old in good health and CMV-seropositive.

The chain's CDR3 is CASSLGTGWGLFYGYTF. DNA for the CDR3: TGTGCCAGCAGCCTCGGGACAGGGTGGGGGTTATTCTATGGCTACACCTTC. This rearrangement joins TRBV7-8 to TRBJ1-2; TRBD1 matches at 9 bases. CDR3 size: 17 residues. The germline CDR1 and CDR2 sequences are SGHVS and FQNEAQ. V trimming: 5 bases; J trimming: 4 bases; junction bases outside the gene matches: 14.

The rearrangement uses TRBV11-3 and TRBJ1-1, with D possibly matching TRBD1 (5 bases). This CDR3 spans 12 amino acids. V dropped 4 bases and J dropped 9 bases, with 12 bases sitting between them. Germline V lookup: CDR1 SGHNT, CDR2 YENEEA. The CDR3 sequence is CASSSPTAQAFF. CDR3 DNA sequence: TGTGCCAGCAGCTCCCCGACAGCGCAAGCTTTCTTT.

This sequence joins TRBV28 and TRBJ1-1, with a possible D match to TRBD1 (6 bases). This CDR3 spans 11 amino acids. V was clipped by 10 bases and J by 6 bases, with 12 bases between them. Germline CDR1 and CDR2: MDHEN and SYDVKM. In DNA form, the CDR3 reads TGTGCCACCGCGTCAGGGGCTGAAGCTTTCTTT. This translates into CATASGAEAFF.

This chain uses TRBV5-1 with TRBJ2-2; D possibly corresponds to TRBD1 (6 bases). The germline CDR1 and CDR2 sequences are SGHRS and YFSETQ. Trimming left V 3 bases short and J 9 bases short, with 15 bases between. The CDR3 loop spans 14 amino acids. DNA of the CDR3: TGCGCCAGCAGCTCGACAGGAATTGTAAGGGAGCTGTTTTTT. Encoded protein: CASSSTGIVRELFF.

The chain recombines TRBV5-4 with TRBJ1-2; tentative D call: TRBD1 (5 bases). CDR1 is SGHNT, CDR2 YYREEE, per germline (reference sequence). V was clipped by 4 bases and J by 6 bases, with 16 bases between them. The CDR3 covers 14 residues. The CDR3 loop is CASSTERGFNGYTF. DNA of the CDR3: TGTGCCAGCAGCACCGAAAGGGGATTTAATGGCTACACCTTC.

V is TRBV6-4 and J is TRBJ2-3; D is ambiguous. Germline V gene data show CDR1 as MRHNA and CDR2 as SNTAGT. The length of the CDR3 is 15 residues. V shed 6 bases and J shed 0 bases, with 13 bases lying between them. CDR3 bases: TGTGCCAGCAGGAGAGATCCTACTAGCACAGATACGCAGTATTTT. Amino acids: CASRRDPTSTDTQYF.

The V and J genes are TRBV4-1 and TRBJ2-6, with D tentatively TRBD2 (5 bases). CDR1 is MGHRA and CDR2 is YSYEKL in the germline V gene. CDR3 length: 17 residues. V lost 1 base and J lost 0, with 10 bases in between. DNA of the CDR3: TGCGCCAGCAGCCAAGCGGACTGGCGCTCTGGGGCCAACGTCCTGACTTTC. This codes for CASSQADWRSGANVLTF.

This clone was detected ten times or more. CDR3 nucleotide sequence: TGTGCCAGCAAGACCACCGGGACAAAGGACGAAAAACTGTTTTTT. This encodes CASKTTGTKDEKLFF. This chain links TRBV27 with TRBJ1-4; maybe TRBD1 (6 bases). This CDR3 is built from 15 residues. CDR1 and CDR2 (germline): MNHEY, SMNVEV (reference sequence). V lost 7 bases, J lost 8 bases, and 20 bases lay in between.

The rearrangement joins TRBV19 to TRBJ1-4; TRBD1 matches 9 bases. Germline V gene lookup returns CDR1 LNHDA and CDR2 SQIVND (reference sequence). The CDR3 has 15 residues. The V segment lost 4 bases and the J segment 8 bases; nucleotides outside the gene matches: 8. This chain's CDR3 is CASSNTGTGSEKLFF. Written as DNA, the CDR3 is TGTGCCAGTAGTAACACCGGGACAGGGAGCGAAAAACTGTTTTTT.

This clone has only a few counts. This chain connects TRBV7-7 to TRBJ2-7; maybe TRBD2 (6 bases). The V end was cut by 3 bases, the J end by 2 bases, with 11 bases between. The length of the CDR3 is 14 residues. CDR1 is SSHAT and CDR2 is FNYEAQ in the germline V gene (reference sequence). CDR3 DNA sequence: TGTGCCAGCAGCTTCCCGGGAGAGACCTACGAGCAGTACTTC. Translated: CASSFPGETYEQYF.

The chain combines TRBV29-1 with TRBJ1-2, with 7 bases matching TRBD1. V lost 7 bases, J lost 6 bases, and 11 bases stayed unmatched. Germline V gene sequence: CDR1 SQVTM, CDR2 ANQGSEA. This CDR3 comprises 13 residues. Here the CDR3 DNA reads TGCAGCGCTCAGGGGGGCGCATCACATGGCTACACCTTC. Translation: CSAQGGASHGYTF.

The chain employs TRBV4-1 and TRBJ1-5; tentative D call: TRBD1 (6 bases). Trimming left V 0 bases short and J 7 bases short, with 13 bases between. The CDR3 consists of 15 residues. Germline V gives CDR1 MGHRA, CDR2 YSYEKL. CDR3 in amino acids: CASSQDMGAGQPQHF. The CDR3 DNA follows: TGCGCCAGCAGCCAAGATATGGGGGCAGGGCAGCCCCAGCATTTT.

The CDR3 DNA reads TGTGCCAGCAGCTGGGGGTCGATAGCGGGCAACCAAGAGACCCAGTACTTC. Amino acids: CASSWGSIAGNQETQYF. The gene calls are TRBV5-6 and TRBJ2-5; TRBD2 matches at 7 bases. Trimming cost V 3 bases and J 0 bases; bases outside gene matches: 11. The CDR3 is made up of 17 amino acids. Looked up from germline, CDR1 is SGHDT and CDR2 is YYEEEE.

V is TRBV6-5 and J is TRBJ1-5; D uncertain. Trimming pared 0 bases from V and 0 bases from J, leaving 3 bases between. The CDR3 has 14 amino acids. CDR1 is MNHEY, CDR2 SVGAGI, per germline. CDR3 bases: TGTGCCAGCAGTTACTCACATAGCAATCAGCCCCAGCATTTT. Translated: CASSYSHSNQPQHF.

The rearrangement links TRBV29-1 to TRBJ1-4; D remains ambiguous. Germline loops: CDR1 SQVTM, CDR2 ANQGSEA. Trimming removed 6 bases at V and 3 bases at J, with 11 bases between. The CDR3 is 13 amino acids. CDR3 region: CSVRGLANEKLFF. CDR3 nucleotides: TGCAGCGTACGAGGCTTGGCTAATGAAAAACTGTTTTTT. Complete variable domain (other parts from reference TRBV29-1 and TRBJ1-4): SAVISQKPSRDICQRGTSLTIQCQVDSQVTMMFWYRQQPGQSLTLIATANQGSEATYESGFVIDKFPISRPNLTFSTLTVSNMSPEDSSIYLCSVRGLANEKLFFGSGTQLSVL.

The rearrangement uses TRBV27 and TRBJ1-1; D gene unclear. The V gene's germline CDR1 is MNHEY and CDR2 SMNVEV (reference sequence). The germline V and J ends were trimmed by 4 bases and 5 bases, with 8 bases remaining between them. CDR3 length: 12 amino acids. Written as DNA, the CDR3 is TGTGCCAGCAGTTCCGGGAGGACTGAAGCTTTCTTT. It specifies CASSSGRTEAFF.

This clone has just a few counts. The chain is built from TRBV7-6 and TRBJ2-1; D perhaps matches TRBD1 (6 bases). Looked up from germline, CDR1 is SGHVS and CDR2 is FNYEAQ. The CDR3 runs 14 residues. V was clipped by 1 base and J by 9 bases, with 13 bases between them. The CDR3 coding sequence is TGTGCCAGCAGCTTAGAACACAGGGTACCTGAGCAGTTCTTC. It specifies CASSLEHRVPEQFF.

To note about this clone: The identical CDR3 is also encoded by other nucleotide sequences in the sample. The J gene is TRBJ1-5, the V gene TRBV4-1; D perhaps matches TRBD1 (5 bases). The CDR3 runs to 13 residues. V dropped 0 bases and J dropped 6 bases, with 6 bases sitting between them. Germline CDR1 and CDR2: MGHRA and YSYEKL. For the CDR3, the DNA is TGCGCCAGCAGCCAAGATAGGGGTCAGCCCCAGCATTTT. Translated: CASSQDRGQPQHF.

This chain uses TRBV6-5 with TRBJ1-1; D call uncertain. Trimming left V 7 bases short and J 2 bases short, with 14 bases between. CDR1 and CDR2 from the germline V gene are MNHEY and SVGAGI. This CDR3 is 14 amino acids long. This chain's CDR3 is CASTYGGSNTEAFF. The CDR3 DNA reads as TGTGCCAGCACCTACGGAGGTAGTAACACTGAAGCTTTCTTT.

The chain couples TRBV27 to TRBJ2-3; D is ambiguous. The germline CDR1 and CDR2 sequences are MNHEY and SMNVEV (reference sequence). The CDR3 covers 13 residues. V lost 7 bases and J lost 4, with 12 bases in between. CDR3 in DNA: TGTGCCAGCATGTCAGGTTTGTCAGATACGCAGTATTTT. This translates into CASMSGLSDTQYF.

The chain combines TRBV2 with TRBJ1-6; tentatively, D is TRBD1 (6 bases). Trimming removed 10 bases at V and 2 bases at J, with 12 bases between. Germline CDR1 SNHLY, CDR2 FYNNEI. The CDR3 is 14 residues long. The CDR3 spells CATWTATYNSPLHF. CDR3 nucleotides: TGTGCCACCTGGACAGCGACCTATAATTCACCCCTCCACTTT.

The V and J genes are TRBV6-5 and TRBJ2-4; D is perhaps TRBD2 (6 bases). This CDR3 is built from 14 residues. In germline, CDR1 is MNHEY, CDR2 SVGAGI. V was clipped by 4 bases and J by 6 bases, with 13 bases between them. The CDR3 here is CASSLRGLGNIQYF. CDR3 in DNA: TGTGCCAGCAGTTTGCGGGGTCTGGGAAACATTCAGTACTTC.

This clone showed up just once. V gene TRBV11-2 combines with J gene TRBJ2-1, with unresolved D. This CDR3 is 14 amino acids long. V was pared by 5 bases and J by 9 bases, with 17 bases between. The germline V gene encodes CDR1 SGHAT and CDR2 FQNNGV. This CDR3 reads CASSADMVRSEQFF. Written as DNA, the CDR3 is TGTGCCAGCAGCGCCGACATGGTCCGGTCTGAGCAGTTCTTC. Full variable domain (rest looked up from reference TRBV11-2 and TRBJ2-1): EAGVAQSPRYKIIEKRQSVAFWCNPISGHATLYWYQQILGQGPKLLIQFQNNGVVDDSQLPKDRFSAERLKGVDSTLKIQPAKLEDSAVYLCASSADMVRSEQFFGPGTRLTVL.

V and J are TRBV5-1 and TRBJ1-2; maybe TRBD1 (5 bases). CDR3 length: 15 amino acids. V lost 0 bases, J lost 3 bases, and 12 bases lay in between. Germline assignment: CDR1 SGHRS and CDR2 YFSETQ. The CDR3 coding sequence is TGCGCCAGCAGCTTGGAGGCAGGGAATCACTATGGCTACACCTTC. Translated: CASSLEAGNHYGYTF.

The rearrangement uses TRBV6-6 and TRBJ1-2; 9 bases fit TRBD1. Germline V CDR1 and CDR2: MNHNY, SVGAGI (reference sequence). V gave up 3 bases and J gave up 1 base; unmatched junction bases: 3. This CDR3 has 15 amino acids. The CDR3: CASSYPGQGNYGYTF. The CDR3 nucleotides read TGTGCCAGCAGTTATCCGGGACAGGGTAACTATGGCTACACCTTC.

The chain joins TRBV5-8 to TRBJ2-7; 7 bases are a match to TRBD1. Unmatched junction bases numbered 6, after V lost 0 bases and J lost 0 bases. The CDR3 spans 16 residues. Looked up from germline, CDR1 is SGHTS and CDR2 is YDEGEE. The CDR3 nucleotides read TGTGCCAGCAGCTTGGTGCACAGGGGTTACTCCTACGAGCAGTACTTC. Translation gives CASSLVHRGYSYEQYF.

This clone was found a few times. The chain links TRBV21-1 to TRBJ2-7; the table gives TRBD2 as D, unverified against the DNA. TRBV21-1 counts as a pseudogene. This CDR3 has 15 residues. The CDR3 loop reads CASSNKSGSSHEQYF. The CDR3 coding sequence is TGTGCCAGCAGCAACAAAAGCGGGAGTTCCCACGAGCAGTACTTC.

This clone was seen a handful of times. This chain connects TRBV9 to TRBJ1-6; 8 nucleotides line up with TRBD1. Losses at the gene ends were 3 bases for V and 14 bases for J; bases not matched to a gene: 7. From germline, CDR1 is SGDLS and CDR2 YYNGEE. The CDR3 has 13 residues. CDR3 amino acids: CASSDHRGVSLHF. DNA of the CDR3: TGTGCCAGCAGCGACCACAGGGGGGTTTCCCTCCACTTT.

The genes are TRBV7-9 and TRBJ1-1, with unresolved D. The CDR3 sequence is 14 residues long. Germline V gene data show CDR1 as SEHNR and CDR2 as FQNEAQ (reference sequence). Trimming removed 5 bases from V and 2 bases from J, with 12 bases in between. This CDR3 is CASSGDGYNTEAFF. In nucleotides, the CDR3 is TGTGCCAGCAGCGGAGACGGGTATAACACTGAAGCTTTCTTT.

This clone was detected once. The V gene is TRBV5-1, the J gene TRBJ1-1; D unresolved. This CDR3 has 12 amino acids. Germline-derived CDR1 and CDR2 are SGHRS and YFSETQ. Trimming stripped 0 bases from V and 8 bases from J, with 8 bases between. The CDR3 protein is CASSLGGREAFF. CDR3 nucleotide sequence: TGCGCCAGCAGCTTGGGCGGCAGAGAAGCTTTCTTT.